This T cell receptor beta chain was profiled in a study of identifying expanded T cells in peripheral blood. The CDR3 is 13 amino acids. V was clipped by 7 bases and J by 3 bases, with 10 bases between them. CDR1 SNHLY and CDR2 FYNNEI come from the germline V gene. TCRdb's table, derived via immunoSEQ multiplex PCR, lists solely in-frame clones and lacks some. This repertoire shows more than 85,000 clones, more than 70% found once; its top ten account for roughly 13%. This receptor was obtained from a person aged 18 to 69 in good health. Sequencing input: blood. The chain is built from TRBV2 and TRBJ1-5, with TRBD1 as a possible D gene (6 bases). This CDR3 reads CASMRTVNQPQHF. As DNA, the CDR3 is TGTGCCAGCATGCGGACAGTCAATCAGCCCCAGCATTTT.